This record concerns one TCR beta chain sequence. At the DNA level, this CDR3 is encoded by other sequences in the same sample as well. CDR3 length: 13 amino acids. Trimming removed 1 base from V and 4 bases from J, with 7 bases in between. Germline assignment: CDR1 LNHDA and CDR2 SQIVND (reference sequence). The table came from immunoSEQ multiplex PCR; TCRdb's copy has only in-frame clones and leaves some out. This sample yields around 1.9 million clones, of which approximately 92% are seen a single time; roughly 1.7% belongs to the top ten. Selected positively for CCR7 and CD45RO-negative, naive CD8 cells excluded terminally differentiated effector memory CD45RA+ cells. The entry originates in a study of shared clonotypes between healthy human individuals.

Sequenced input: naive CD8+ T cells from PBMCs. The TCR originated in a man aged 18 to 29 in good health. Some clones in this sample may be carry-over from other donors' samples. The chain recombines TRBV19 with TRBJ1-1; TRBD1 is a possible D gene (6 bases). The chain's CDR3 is CASSIGGGTEAFF. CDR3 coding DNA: TGTGCCAGTAGTATAGGAGGGGGCACTGAAGCTTTCTTT.